This T cell receptor beta chain was sequenced in a study of immune evolution from preneoplasia to lung adenocarcinoma. Study-wide findings and caveats: Clonality was highest in normal lung, lower in later-stage lesions apparently.

This clone was picked up one time. Its antigen is currently unknown. Using immunoSEQ multiplex PCR, the repertoire was profiled, and TCRdb retains in-frame clones only, with some absent. The sample comprises several thousand clones, 70% to 80% of which are singletons, and approximately 9.2% rests with the top ten. J lost 3 bases, V lost 5 bases, and 5 bases had no gene match. The V gene's germline CDR1 is SGHAT and CDR2 FQDESV (reference sequence). The CDR3 loop spans 14 amino acids. Material: FFPE minimally invasive lung adenocarcinoma tissue. The chain is built from TRBV11-1 and TRBJ1-2; TRBD1 matches 8 bases. The receptor's source is an older donor with lung adenocarcinoma. The CDR3 DNA sequence: TGTGCCAGCAGCCGAAAGACAGGGGACTATGGCTACACCTTC. Protein: CASSRKTGDYGYTF.